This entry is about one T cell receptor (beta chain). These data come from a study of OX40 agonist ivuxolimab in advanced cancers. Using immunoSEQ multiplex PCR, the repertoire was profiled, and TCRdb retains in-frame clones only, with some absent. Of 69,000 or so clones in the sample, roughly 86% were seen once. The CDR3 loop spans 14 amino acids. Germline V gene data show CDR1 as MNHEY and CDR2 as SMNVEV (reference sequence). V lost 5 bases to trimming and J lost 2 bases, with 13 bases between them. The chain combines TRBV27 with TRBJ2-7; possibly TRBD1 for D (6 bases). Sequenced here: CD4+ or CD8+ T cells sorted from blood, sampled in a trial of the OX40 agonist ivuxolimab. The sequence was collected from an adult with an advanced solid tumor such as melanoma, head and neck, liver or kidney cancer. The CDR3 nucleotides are TGTGCCAGCAGTCCCCAGGGACACCCCTACGAGCAGTACTTC. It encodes CASSPQGHPYEQYF.